This TCR beta chain was sequenced for a study of cytomegalovirus exposure and HLA in healthy donors. Regarding the study as a whole: Cytomegalovirus-associated TCR beta chains were listed, numbering more than 150.

Researchers ran the PCR with 60 Vbeta and 13 Jbeta primers. Data came from immunoSEQ multiplex PCR; TCRdb stores just in-frame clones and leaves some out. The top ten hold 4.6% of the sample, which has 120,000 or so clones, roughly a tenth seen once. CDR1 and CDR2 from the germline V gene are MDHEN and SYDVKM. V dropped 3 bases and J dropped 1 base, with 15 bases sitting between them. This CDR3 has 16 amino acids. This clone was observed a handful of times. Its antigen is unknown. This chain uses TRBV28 with TRBJ2-5, with D maybe TRBD2 (6 bases). The sequenced material came from PBMCs. This sequence was found in a young woman in good health and CMV-seropositive. The CDR3 DNA reads TGTGCCAGCAGTTTGACTAGTTGGGTCCGCCAAGAGACCCAGTACTTC. It specifies CASSLTSWVRQETQYF.